Shown below are 20 T cell receptor beta chains from a single sample sequenced in a study of memory CD8 T cells in hepatitis C reinfection. Time point specified: pre-reinfection, 55 to 20 weeks before reinfection detection. TCR sequencing was done directly ex vivo on sorted cells, without expansion in vitro. Data came from immunoSEQ multiplex PCR; TCRdb stores just in-frame clones and leaves some out. The data contain about 6,200 clones, 85% to 90% of them seen just once; the ten biggest clones take up about 22%. Sequenced: naive CD8+ T cells sorted from blood. Receptors were obtained from a man aged 50-60 years with hepatitis C virus infection.

This clone was seen once. The V call is TRBV4-1, the J call TRBJ1-1; D possibly corresponds to TRBD1 (6 bases). The CDR3 is made up of 14 amino acids. Deletions cut 0 bases from V and 6 bases from J, with 11 bases between. Germline V gives CDR1 MGHRA, CDR2 YSYEKL. The CDR3 sequence: CASSQDSGAAEAFF. Written as DNA, the CDR3 is TGCGCCAGCAGCCAAGACTCAGGGGCGGCTGAAGCTTTCTTT.

The chain employs TRBV2 and TRBJ2-7; 9 nucleotides agree with TRBD1. The CDR3 totals 16 residues. From germline, CDR1 is SNHLY and CDR2 FYNNEI. Losses at the gene ends were 3 bases for V and 3 bases for J; bases not matched to a gene: 9. The CDR3 here is CASSEGQGVGLYEQYF. CDR3 coding DNA: TGTGCCAGCAGTGAGGGACAGGGAGTGGGGCTCTACGAGCAGTACTTC.

V usage is TRBV7-9 and J usage is TRBJ2-7; TRBD2 is a possible D gene (6 bases). The V gene's germline CDR1 is SEHNR and CDR2 FQNEAQ (reference sequence). Deletions cut 4 bases from V and 2 bases from J, with 9 bases between. The CDR3 covers 13 residues. CDR3 region: CASSSGLPYEQYF. The CDR3 nucleotides read TGTGCCAGCAGCTCGGGACTCCCCTACGAGCAGTACTTC.

The CDR3 sequence: CASCVTGTGGSYEQYF. For the CDR3, the DNA is TGTGCCAGCTGTGTGACCGGGACAGGGGGCTCCTACGAGCAGTACTTC. The V call is TRBV11-1, the J call TRBJ2-7; 11 nucleotides align to TRBD1. This CDR3 has 16 residues. The V segment lost 8 bases and the J segment 0 bases; nucleotides outside the gene matches: 9. Germline V gene sequence: CDR1 SGHAT, CDR2 FQDESV (reference sequence).

The chain recombines TRBV7-3 with TRBJ2-1, with D maybe TRBD2 (6 bases). CDR1 is SGHTA and CDR2 is FQGTGA in the germline V gene. CDR3 length equals 15 residues. Deletions cut 6 bases from V and 0 bases from J, with 12 bases between. The CDR3 is CASSPSAYSYNEQFF. CDR3 coding DNA: TGTGCCAGCAGTCCTAGCGCCTACTCCTACAATGAGCAGTTCTTC. Supplemented by reference TRBV7-3 and TRBJ2-1, the full variable domain reads GAGVSQTPSNKVTEKGKYVELRCDPISGHTALYWYRQSLGQGPEFLIYFQGTGAADDSGLPNDRFFAVRPEGSVSTLKIQRTERGDSAVYLCASSPSAYSYNEQFFGPGTRLTVL.

The chain carries TRBV29-1 and TRBJ2-3; possible D gene TRBD1, 6 bases. The CDR3 is 15 residues long. In germline, CDR1 is SQVTM, CDR2 ANQGSEA. Trimming left V 0 bases short and J 0 bases short, with 10 bases between. The CDR3 coding sequence is TGCAGCGTTGAAGAGAGGGGGTCAAGCACAGATACGCAGTATTTT. Residues: CSVEERGSSTDTQYF.

A note on this clone: Other DNA sequences within the sample encode an identical CDR3. The chain recombines TRBV7-9 with TRBJ2-1; 7 nucleotides agree with TRBD2. V was pared by 4 bases and J by 7 bases, with 10 bases of the junction left unmatched. Germline CDR1 SEHNR, CDR2 FQNEAQ (reference sequence). The CDR3 has 15 residues. CDR3 in amino acids: CASSSGTTIRNEQFF. CDR3 in DNA: TGTGCCAGCAGCTCCGGGACTACCATTAGAAATGAGCAGTTCTTC. The full variable domain, completed using reference TRBV7-9 and TRBJ2-1, is DTGVSQNPRHKITKRGQNVTFRCDPISEHNRLYWYRQTLGQGPEFLTYFQNEAQLEKSRLLSDRFSAERPKGSFSTLEIQRTEQGDSAMYLCASSSGTTIRNEQFFGPGTRLTVL.

This chain connects TRBV21-1 to TRBJ2-7; the D call of TRBD2 is as the table states it, not checked on the DNA. TRBV21-1 is annotated as a pseudogene. The CDR3 is 14 amino acids. This CDR3 is CASSGSGRAYEQYF. DNA of the CDR3: TGTGCCAGCAGCGGTAGCGGGAGGGCCTACGAGCAGTACTTC.

The CDR3 DNA reads TGTGCCAGCAGCTTAGCGGCAGGGTCGGGCGAGCAGTACTTC. Translated: CASSLAAGSGEQYF. The chain links TRBV7-2 to TRBJ2-5; tentative D call: TRBD1 (5 bases). Gene TRBJ2-7 matches the end of the DNA better, so the J call may be wrong. The CDR3 is 14 amino acids. Germline values: CDR1 SGHTA, CDR2 FQGNSA.

This clone has only a few counts. V gene TRBV5-4 combines with J gene TRBJ2-5; 7 nucleotides align to TRBD2. The DNA matches TRBJ2-7 better at its end, which makes the J call doubtful. The germline CDR1 and CDR2 sequences are SGHNT and YYREEE (reference sequence). There are 16 residues in the CDR3. CDR3 coding DNA: TGTGCCAGCAGCTTGGTCACGGGAGGCCCTCACTACGAGCAGTACTTC. Translation: CASSLVTGGPHYEQYF.

The chain has TRBV5-4 and TRBJ2-2, with 10 nucleotides matching TRBD2. V was clipped by 3 bases and J by 9 bases; unmatched bases: 11. The CDR3 is made up of 16 amino acids. CDR1 SGHNT and CDR2 YYREEE come from the germline V gene (reference sequence). The CDR3 coding sequence is TGTGCCAGCAGCTCCCCCCTAGCGGGAGCTCCCAGGGAGCTGTTTTTT. Its protein product is CASSSPLAGAPRELFF.

This clone occurred once. This chain connects TRBV7-2 to TRBJ1-2, with TRBD1 as a possible D gene (6 bases). CDR1 and CDR2 from the germline V gene are SGHTA and FQGNSA. CDR3 length equals 15 residues. The ends were cut back, 3 bases at V and 0 bases at J, with 11 bases in the middle. The CDR3 loop is CASSLDSFSNYGYTF. The CDR3 nucleotides are TGTGCCAGCAGCTTGGACAGTTTTTCTAACTATGGCTACACCTTC.

V and J are TRBV28 and TRBJ2-7; D is perhaps TRBD2 (5 bases). The CDR3 totals 13 residues. The V and J ends lost 3 bases and 7 bases respectively, with 13 bases between them. Germline values: CDR1 MDHEN, CDR2 SYDVKM. CDR3 DNA sequence: TGTGCCAGCAGTTTGTCCGAGGCGGGTGAGCAGTACTTC. Translation gives CASSLSEAGEQYF.

This chain uses TRBV6-5 with TRBJ2-7; D perhaps matches TRBD2 (6 bases). The germline CDR1 and CDR2 sequences are MNHEY and SVGAGI. The V end was cut by 2 bases, the J end by 2 bases, with 7 bases between. CDR3 length: 13 amino acids. In DNA form, the CDR3 reads TGTGCCAGCAGTTACCGCGGGGCCTACGAGCAGTACTTC. Translating it yields CASSYRGAYEQYF.

V gene TRBV15 combines with J gene TRBJ1-4; 7 bases match TRBD1. V shed 5 bases and J 5 bases; nucleotides not matched to a gene: 14. CDR1 is LNHNV and CDR2 is YYDKDF in the germline V gene (reference sequence). This CDR3 is built from 17 residues. CDR3 nucleotide sequence: TGTGCCACCAGCGGCTCAAATGGACAGGAGGGGAATGAAAAACTGTTTTTT. Residues: CATSGSNGQEGNEKLFF.

The V call is TRBV15, the J call TRBJ2-3; TRBD2 aligns across 9 bases. CDR1 is LNHNV and CDR2 is YYDKDF in the germline V gene (reference sequence). This CDR3 region has 15 residues. After removal of 4 bases from V and 1 base from J, the junction contained 3 bases not matched to a gene. CDR3 DNA sequence: TGTGCCACCAGCAAAGTAGCGGGAGGCACAGATACGCAGTATTTT. Translating gives CATSKVAGGTDTQYF.

This chain joins TRBV7-2 and TRBJ1-2; 8 nucleotides line up with TRBD1. CDR3 size: 14 residues. The germline V gene encodes CDR1 SGHTA and CDR2 FQGNSA. Trimming took 0 bases from V and 14 from J; bases not matched to a gene: 11. Here the CDR3 reads CASSLAALTGVQTF. The CDR3 DNA sequence: TGTGCCAGCAGCTTAGCGGCTTTGACAGGGGTACAGACCTTC.

This rearrangement joins TRBV11-3 to TRBJ2-5; D possibly corresponds to TRBD2 (5 bases). Deletions cut 8 bases from V and 1 base from J, with 14 bases between. Germline CDR1 is SGHNT and CDR2 is YENEEA. The CDR3 covers 14 residues. The CDR3, as DNA: TGTGCCAGCGCCGTGAGCGGCCTCCAAGAGACCCAGTACTTC. Its protein product is CASAVSGLQETQYF.

The chain couples TRBV21-1 to TRBJ2-1; the table's D gene call, TRBD2, was not cross checked with the DNA. TRBV21-1 is marked as a pseudogene. The CDR3 totals 16 residues. The CDR3: CASSKVGREGYNEQFF. CDR3 nucleotide sequence: TGTGCCAGCAGCAAAGTAGGACGGGAGGGCTACAATGAGCAGTTCTTC.

This chain links TRBV7-9 with TRBJ1-2; possible D gene TRBD1, 5 bases. This CDR3 spans 13 amino acids. CDR1 is SEHNR and CDR2 is FQNEAQ in the germline V gene (reference sequence). With 1 base removed from V and 8 bases from J, the gap between germline ends came to 11 bases. The CDR3 DNA reads as TGTGCCAGCAGCTTAGACCCGGAGGGGGGCTACACCTTC. Translation gives CASSLDPEGGYTF.